Given below is one T cell receptor (beta chain) in context. Original data processing: The authors estimated nucleated cell counts from reference gene primer amplification. Clones were sequenced by immunoSEQ multiplex PCR, and TCRdb holds only the in-frame ones, with some missing. The V and J calls and clone size were taken over from that table, and D and trimming were inferred from the DNA. The sample gives roughly 200,000 clones, 80% to 90% of which show up once; approximately 11% is in the top ten. The data were taken from a study of blood T cell repertoires in COVID-19. Study details: Samples taken during acute and convalescent COVID-19 were collected in the United States, Italy and Spain. From T cells, B-cell-depleted T cells, or PBMCs came the material, which was cDNA or gDNA.

With 4 bases removed from V and 1 base from J, the gap between germline ends came to 10 bases. Germline CDR1 reads LNHDA; CDR2 reads SQIVND (reference sequence). This CDR3 spans 14 amino acids. The receptor was isolated from a human donor with active or convalescent COVID-19. The donor label of this sample is uncertain. Sequenced material: peripheral blood. The rearrangement uses TRBV19 and TRBJ2-5; D may be TRBD2 (7 bases). This chain's CDR3 is CASSSRGAQETQYF. CDR3 DNA: TGTGCCAGTAGTAGTCGGGGGGCCCAAGAGACCCAGTACTTC.